This T cell receptor (beta chain) was obtained from a study of graft-versus-host responses after intestinal transplantation. As for the study in general: Recipients got multivisceral, liver-intestinal, or isolated intestinal transplants.

Losses at the gene ends were 4 bases for V and 8 bases for J; bases not matched to a gene: 6. The CDR3 runs 13 residues. Germline-derived CDR1 and CDR2 are ENHRY and SYGVKD. Clones were sequenced by immunoSEQ multiplex PCR, and TCRdb holds only the in-frame ones, with some missing. The top ten clones hold over 4.5% of a sample with 45,000 to 55,000 clones, about 89% of them seen once. The source of this sequence is a human patient who received an intestinal transplant, so some T cells may come from the graft donor. The chain has TRBV10-3 and TRBJ1-1; 8 nucleotides line up with TRBD1. This material consisted of PBMCs, taken 650 to 680 days after intestinal transplant. In DNA, the CDR3 is TGTGCCATCAGTGCCATTGGGGACAGGGAAGCTTTCTTT. Protein: CAISAIGDREAFF.